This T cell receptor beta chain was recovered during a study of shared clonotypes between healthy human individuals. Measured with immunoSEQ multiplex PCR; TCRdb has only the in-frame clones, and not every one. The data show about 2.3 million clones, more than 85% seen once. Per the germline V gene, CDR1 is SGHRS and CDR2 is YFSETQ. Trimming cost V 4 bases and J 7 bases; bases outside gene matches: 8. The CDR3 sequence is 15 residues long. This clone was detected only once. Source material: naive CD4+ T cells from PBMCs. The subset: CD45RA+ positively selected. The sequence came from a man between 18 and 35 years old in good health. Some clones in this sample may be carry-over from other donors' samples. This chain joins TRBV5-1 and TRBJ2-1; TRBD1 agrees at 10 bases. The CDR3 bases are TGCGCCAGCAGCCCAGACAGGGGGCCGTTGAATGAGCAGTTCTTC. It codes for CASSPDRGPLNEQFF.